This TCR beta chain was obtained from a study of T cell repertoires in cytomegalovirus infection. Study-level background: Both a matching HLA type and CMV infection were indicated by public TCR beta signatures.

General study findings and limits: HLA-C-restricted TCR beta clonotypes specific for CMV led the ex vivo response.

Ten or more counts support this clonotype. Its antigen is unidentified. TCRdb re-derived calls from the reads in MiXCR, one entry per CDR3 protein. The table includes 450,000 to 600,000 distinct CDR3 sequences, 33% detected once. The length of the CDR3 is 15 residues. With 2 bases removed from V and 2 bases from J, the gap between germline ends came to 12 bases. Germline CDR1 is SGHTA and CDR2 is FQGNSA. The V call is TRBV7-2, the J call TRBJ1-2; perhaps TRBD1 as D (5 bases). The source material was cultured PBMCs, sampled from culture after CMV antigen stimulation. This receptor was identified in a human donor in good health (CMV status not recorded). Some clones in this sample may be carry-over from other donors' samples. This CDR3 is CASSLPQGGNYGYTF. DNA of the CDR3: TGTGCCAGCAGCTTACCTCAGGGAGGAAACTATGGCTACACCTTC.